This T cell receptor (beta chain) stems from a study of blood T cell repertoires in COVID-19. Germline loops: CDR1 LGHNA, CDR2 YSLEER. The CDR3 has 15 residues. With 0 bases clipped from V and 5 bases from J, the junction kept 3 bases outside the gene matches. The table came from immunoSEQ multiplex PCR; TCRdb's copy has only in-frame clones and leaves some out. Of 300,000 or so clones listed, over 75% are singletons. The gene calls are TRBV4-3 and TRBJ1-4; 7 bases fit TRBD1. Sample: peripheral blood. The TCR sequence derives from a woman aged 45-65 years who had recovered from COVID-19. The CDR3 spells CASSQDSGGNEKLFF. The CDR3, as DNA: TGCGCCAGCAGCCAAGATTCAGGGGGAAATGAAAAACTGTTTTTT.